Below, 16 T cell receptor beta chains from the same sample are listed, as sequenced in a study of T cell responses to AZD1222 COVID-19 vaccine. Some clones are missing from TCRdb's copy, which holds only in-frame ones; the method was immunoSEQ multiplex PCR. This repertoire shows 80,000 to 100,000 clones, roughly 91% found once; its top ten account for less than 3.5%. The sample here was peripheral blood, taken on day 0 of MenACWY control vaccination. The receptors shown here come from an adult in good health.

This chain links TRBV11-3 with TRBJ2-1, with 9 positions matching TRBD2. With 1 base clipped from V and 7 bases from J, the junction kept 5 bases outside the gene matches. The length of the CDR3 is 15 residues. Germline V gives CDR1 SGHNT, CDR2 YENEEA. CDR3 DNA sequence: TGTGCCAGCAGCTTAGTTGCGGGGGGGCAAAATGAGCAGTTCTTC. This codes for CASSLVAGGQNEQFF.

The chain carries TRBV29-1 and TRBJ1-5; 8 bases align to TRBD1. Trimming cost V 5 bases and J 5 bases; bases outside gene matches: 5. Germline V lookup: CDR1 SQVTM, CDR2 ANQGSEA. This CDR3 has 13 residues. CDR3: CSVRQGPDQPQHF. CDR3 sequence (DNA): TGCAGCGTTAGACAGGGGCCAGATCAGCCCCAGCATTTT.

The chain employs TRBV21-1 and TRBJ2-5; the D call of TRBD1 is as the table states it, not checked on the DNA. TRBV21-1 is labeled a pseudogene. The CDR3 spans 16 residues. The CDR3 loop reads CASSERGQGAAETQYF. The CDR3 DNA sequence: TGTGCCAGCAGCGAACGAGGACAGGGGGCGGCAGAGACCCAGTACTTC.

This clone was seen a single time. This chain uses TRBV7-2 with TRBJ1-5; weak D call: TRBD1 (5 bases). V dropped 2 bases and J dropped 1 base, with 12 bases sitting between them. Germline V gene sequence: CDR1 SGHTA, CDR2 FQGNSA. CDR3 size: 16 residues. CDR3 nucleotide sequence: TGTGCCAGCAGCTTATCAGGGTCTGCGAGCAATCAGCCCCAGCATTTT. Its protein product is CASSLSGSASNQPQHF. Filled out from reference TRBV7-2 and TRBJ1-5, the complete variable domain reads GAGVSQSPSNKVTEKGKDVELRCDPISGHTALYWYRQSLGQGLEFLIYFQGNSAPDKSGLPSDRFSAERTGGSVSTLTIQRTQQEDSAVYLCASSLSGSASNQPQHFGDGTRLSIL.

This chain joins TRBV23-1 and TRBJ1-3; maybe TRBD1 (5 bases). TRBV23-1 is sorted into the ORF group, with uncertain function. The CDR3 spans 16 residues. Trimming shortened V by 9 bases and J by 8 bases, and 26 bases separated the two germline ends. CDR3 sequence: CARGRGAAPDPHTIYF. The CDR3 bases are TGCGCCAGGGGGAGGGGAGCAGCACCGGATCCCCACACCATATATTTT.

The chain links TRBV6-5 to TRBJ1-1, with D uncertain. This CDR3 comprises 13 residues. V dropped 1 base and J dropped 0 bases, with 3 bases sitting between them. Germline CDR1 MNHEY, CDR2 SVGAGI. DNA for the CDR3: TGTGCCAGCAGTTACTGGTTGAACACTGAAGCTTTCTTT. Residues: CASSYWLNTEAFF.

The chain is built from TRBV4-2 and TRBJ2-2, with D possibly matching TRBD1 (6 bases). The germline CDR1 and CDR2 sequences are LGHNA and YNFKEQ. CDR3 length: 15 residues. Trimming took off 0 bases at V and 6 bases at J, with 11 bases between the two ends. The CDR3 DNA reads as TGTGCCAGCAGCCAAGATCTCGAGGGGGCCGGGGAGCTGTTTTTT. Protein sequence: CASSQDLEGAGELFF.

DNA for the CDR3: TGTGCCTGGAGTGCTAGCGGGGGCTCCACAGATACGCAGTATTTT. Amino acid sequence: CAWSASGGSTDTQYF. This chain joins TRBV30 and TRBJ2-3; 10 bases are shared with TRBD2. Germline CDR1 is GTSNPN and CDR2 is SVGIG (reference sequence). V was clipped by 1 base and J by 2 bases; unmatched bases: 3. This CDR3 spans 15 amino acids.

The J gene is TRBJ2-1, the V gene TRBV7-3, with D possibly being TRBD2 (6 bases). Per the germline V gene, CDR1 is SGHTA and CDR2 is FQGTGA. The CDR3 loop spans 15 amino acids. With 6 bases removed from V and 4 bases from J, the gap between germline ends came to 16 bases. CDR3 region: CASSPQPGEYNEQFF. CDR3 nucleotides: TGTGCCAGCAGTCCACAGCCGGGGGAGTACAATGAGCAGTTCTTC.

The genes are TRBV30 and TRBJ1-2; 9 bases fit TRBD1. This CDR3 comprises 13 residues. V dropped 2 bases and J dropped 8; count of bases not matched to a gene: 6. The germline gives CDR1 GTSNPN, CDR2 SVGIG (reference sequence). CDR3 coding DNA: TGTGCCTGGAGTCTGGGACAGGGTGTCGGCTACACCTTC. Translating gives CAWSLGQGVGYTF.

The V gene is TRBV3-1 (or the pseudogene TRBV3-2), the J gene TRBJ1-1; TRBD1 might be the D (6 bases). CDR1 and CDR2 (germline): LGHDT, YNNKEL (reference sequence). This CDR3 contains 14 residues. The germline V and J ends were trimmed by 1 base and 0 bases, with 6 bases remaining between them. The CDR3 sequence is CASSQGQVNTEAFF. CDR3 nucleotides: TGTGCCAGCAGCCAAGGACAGGTGAACACTGAAGCTTTCTTT.

The chain couples TRBV6-5 to TRBJ1-3; D is unresolved. Germline CDR1 and CDR2: MNHEY and SVGAGI. Trimming left V 0 bases short and J 4 bases short, with 7 bases between. This CDR3 has 14 residues. The CDR3 region has the DNA TGTGCCAGCAGTTACTCTAGCAGGGGAAACACCATATATTTT. This encodes CASSYSSRGNTIYF.

The rearrangement uses TRBV5-8 and TRBJ1-2; TRBD1 aligns across 11 bases. The CDR3 is 17 residues long. Losses at the gene ends were 4 bases for V and 4 bases for J; bases not matched to a gene: 12. From germline, CDR1 is SGHTS and CDR2 YDEGEE. CDR3 in DNA: TGTGCCAGCAGCCCTCGGACAGGGGGCTTTAGTTCCTATGGCTACACCTTC. Encoded protein: CASSPRTGGFSSYGYTF.

The chain employs TRBV6-4 and TRBJ2-2; D might be TRBD1 (6 bases). V shed 0 bases and J shed 1 base, with 15 bases lying between them. The CDR3 contains 18 residues. The germline gives CDR1 MRHNA, CDR2 SNTAGT. The CDR3 loop reads CASSDSLVGGQNTGELFF. The CDR3 DNA is TGTGCCAGCAGTGACTCCCTCGTAGGGGGACAGAACACCGGGGAGCTGTTTTTT.

This clone was detected once. The J gene is TRBJ1-2, the V gene TRBV4-1; 10 nucleotides align to TRBD1. Germline lookup yields CDR1 MGHRA and CDR2 YSYEKL. The CDR3 runs to 13 residues. V shed 1 base and J 7 bases; nucleotides not matched to a gene: 0. The CDR3 coding sequence is TGCGCCAGCAGCCAAGGGACAGGGGGTGGCTACACCTTC. Its protein is CASSQGTGGGYTF.

CDR3 DNA: TGTGCCAGCAGCTTAATACAGGGCCAAGAGACCCAGTACTTC. Translation: CASSLIQGQETQYF. The chain employs TRBV7-2 and TRBJ2-5; tentatively, D is TRBD1 (6 bases). This CDR3 comprises 14 residues. Germline CDR1 is SGHTA and CDR2 is FQGNSA. V lost 2 bases to trimming and J lost 1 base, with 8 bases between them.